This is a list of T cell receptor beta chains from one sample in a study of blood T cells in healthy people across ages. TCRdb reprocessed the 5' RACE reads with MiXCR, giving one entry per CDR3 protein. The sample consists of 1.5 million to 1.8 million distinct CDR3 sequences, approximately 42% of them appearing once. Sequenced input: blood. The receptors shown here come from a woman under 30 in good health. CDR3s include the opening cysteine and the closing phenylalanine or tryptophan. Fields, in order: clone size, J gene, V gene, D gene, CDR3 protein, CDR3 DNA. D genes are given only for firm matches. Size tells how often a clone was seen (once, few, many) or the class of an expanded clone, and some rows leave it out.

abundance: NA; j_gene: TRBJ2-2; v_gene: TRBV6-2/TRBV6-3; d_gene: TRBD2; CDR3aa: CASTVLAGMNTGELFF; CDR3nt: TGTGCCAGCACTGTCCTAGCGGGTATGAACACCGGGGAGCTGTTTTTT
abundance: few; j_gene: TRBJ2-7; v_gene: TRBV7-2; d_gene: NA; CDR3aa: CASSLSRLSVEQYF; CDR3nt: TGTGCCAGCAGCTTAAGCAGGCTCTCCGTCGAGCAGTACTTC
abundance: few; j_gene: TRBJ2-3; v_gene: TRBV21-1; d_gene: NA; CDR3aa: CASSKDRGVPFTDTQYF; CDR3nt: TGTGCCAGCAGCAAAGATCGGGGGGTCCCTTTCACAGATACGCAGTATTTT
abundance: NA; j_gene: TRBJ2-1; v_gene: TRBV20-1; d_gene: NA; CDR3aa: CSASRRGPRYNEQFF; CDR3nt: TGCAGTGCTAGCCGGCGGGGGCCCCGCTACAATGAGCAGTTCTTC
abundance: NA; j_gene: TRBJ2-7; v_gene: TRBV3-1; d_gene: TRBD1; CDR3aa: CASSQVHRGYEQYF; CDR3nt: TGTGCCAGCAGCCAAGTTCACAGGGGGTACGAGCAGTACTTC
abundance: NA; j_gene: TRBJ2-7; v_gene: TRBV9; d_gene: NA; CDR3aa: CVSSVVRGPYEQYF; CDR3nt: TGTGTCAGCAGCGTAGTGAGGGGTCCCTACGAGCAGTACTTC
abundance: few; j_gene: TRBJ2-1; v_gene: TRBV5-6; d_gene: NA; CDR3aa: CASSRGHNEQFF; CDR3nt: TGTGCCAGCAGCCGGGGACATAATGAGCAGTTCTTC
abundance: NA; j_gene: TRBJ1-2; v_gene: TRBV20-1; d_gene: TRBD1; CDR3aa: CSARTGEPYGYTF; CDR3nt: TGCAGTGCTCGGACAGGGGAACCCTATGGCTACACCTTC
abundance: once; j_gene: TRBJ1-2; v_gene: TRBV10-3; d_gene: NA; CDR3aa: CTISEYTSGYTF; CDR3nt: TGTACCATCAGTGAGTATACGAGTGGCTACACCTTC
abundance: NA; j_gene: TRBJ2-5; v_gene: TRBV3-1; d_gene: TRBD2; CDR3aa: CASSQSGTSQETQYF; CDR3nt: TGTGCCAGCAGCCAGAGCGGGACTAGCCAAGAGACCCAGTACTTC
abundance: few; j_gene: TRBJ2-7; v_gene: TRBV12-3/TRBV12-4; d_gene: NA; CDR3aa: CASSPYPHEQYF; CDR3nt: TGTGCCAGCAGTCCCTATCCTCACGAGCAGTACTTC
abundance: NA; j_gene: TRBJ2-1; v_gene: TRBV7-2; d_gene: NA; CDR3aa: CASSVVVDNEQFF; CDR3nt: TGTGCCAGCAGCGTAGTCGTCGACAATGAGCAGTTCTTC
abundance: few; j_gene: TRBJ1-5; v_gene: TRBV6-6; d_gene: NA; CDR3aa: CASSYSSGDRAPPQHF; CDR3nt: TGTGCCAGCAGTTACTCCTCGGGGGACCGGGCCCCACCCCAGCATTTT
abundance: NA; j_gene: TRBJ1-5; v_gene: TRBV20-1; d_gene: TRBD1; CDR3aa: CSAGLGQGASSNQPQHF; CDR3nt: TGCAGTGCTGGCCTAGGACAGGGGGCTTCGAGCAATCAGCCCCAGCATTTT
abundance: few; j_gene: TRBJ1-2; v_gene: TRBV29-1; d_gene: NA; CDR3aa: CSVERGGYGYTF; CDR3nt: TGCAGCGTTGAAAGGGGCGGGTATGGCTACACCTTC
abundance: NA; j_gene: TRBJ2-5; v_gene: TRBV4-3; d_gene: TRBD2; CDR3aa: CASSQGLSGGAGEQYF; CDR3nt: TGCGCCAGCAGCCAAGGTTTGAGCGGGGGGGCTGGTGAGCAGTACTTC
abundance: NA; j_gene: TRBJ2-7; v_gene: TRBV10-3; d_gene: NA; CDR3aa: CAISEWTVSYEQYF; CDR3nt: TGTGCCATCAGTGAGTGGACAGTCTCCTACGAGCAGTACTTC
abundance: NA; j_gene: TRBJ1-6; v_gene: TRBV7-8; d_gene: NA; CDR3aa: CASSKDRNNSPLHF; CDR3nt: TGTGCCAGCAGCAAAGACAGGAATAATTCACCCCTCCACTTT
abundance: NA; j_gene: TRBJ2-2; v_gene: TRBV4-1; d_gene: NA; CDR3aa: CASSQGWTPGELFF; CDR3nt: TGCGCCAGCAGCCAAGGATGGACGCCCGGGGAGCTGTTTTTT
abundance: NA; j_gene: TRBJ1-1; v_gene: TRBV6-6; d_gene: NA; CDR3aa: CASGGELRAFF; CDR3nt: TGTGCCAGCGGGGGGGAACTCAGGGCTTTCTTT
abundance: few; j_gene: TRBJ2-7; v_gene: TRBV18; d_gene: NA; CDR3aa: CASSPGIGNYEQYF; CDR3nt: TGTGCCAGCTCCCCAGGGATCGGGAACTACGAGCAGTACTTC
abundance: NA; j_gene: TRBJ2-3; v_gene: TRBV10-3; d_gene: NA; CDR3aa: CAISESSTDTQYF; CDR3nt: TGTGCCATCAGTGAGTCTAGTACAGATACGCAGTATTTT
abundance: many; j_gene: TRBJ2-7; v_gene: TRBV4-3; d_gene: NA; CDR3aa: CASSQDWGYEQYF; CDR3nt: TGCGCCAGCAGCCAAGATTGGGGTTACGAGCAGTACTTC
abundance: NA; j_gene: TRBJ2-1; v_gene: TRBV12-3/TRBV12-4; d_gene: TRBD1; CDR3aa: CAGSPVPAGGYNEQFF; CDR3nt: TGTGCCGGCAGCCCGGTTCCAGCAGGGGGCTACAATGAGCAGTTCTTC
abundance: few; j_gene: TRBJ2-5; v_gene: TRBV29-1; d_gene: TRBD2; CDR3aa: CSVLTRERRETQYF; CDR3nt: TGCAGCGTTCTTACGCGGGAGCGTAGAGAGACCCAGTACTTC
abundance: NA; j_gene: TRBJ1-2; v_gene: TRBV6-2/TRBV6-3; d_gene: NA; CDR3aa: CASSRMDWNYGYTF; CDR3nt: TGTGCCAGCTCCCGCATGGACTGGAACTATGGCTACACCTTC
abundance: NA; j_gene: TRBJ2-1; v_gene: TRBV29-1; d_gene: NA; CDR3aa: CSVAFRRYNEQFF; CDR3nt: TGCAGCGTTGCATTTCGGCGTTACAATGAGCAGTTCTTC
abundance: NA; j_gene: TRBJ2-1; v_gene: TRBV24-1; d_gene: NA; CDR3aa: CATSDLVTNEQFF; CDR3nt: TGTGCCACCAGTGATTTGGTAACCAATGAGCAGTTCTTC
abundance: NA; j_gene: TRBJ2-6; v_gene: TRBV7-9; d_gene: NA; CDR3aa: CASSRPRLPEANVLTF; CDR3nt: TGTGCCAGCAGCCGCCCCAGGCTACCTGAGGCCAACGTCCTGACTTTC
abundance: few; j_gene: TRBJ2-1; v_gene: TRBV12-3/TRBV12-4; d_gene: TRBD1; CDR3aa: CASSWDRGTPYEQFF; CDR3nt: TGTGCCAGCAGTTGGGACAGGGGAACCCCCTACGAGCAGTTCTTC
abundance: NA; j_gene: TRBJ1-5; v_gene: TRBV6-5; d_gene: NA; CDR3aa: CASSYGGGDQPQHF; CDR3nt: TGTGCCAGCAGCTATGGGGGGGGAGATCAGCCCCAGCATTTT
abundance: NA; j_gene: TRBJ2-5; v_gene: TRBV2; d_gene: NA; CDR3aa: CASKTAQETQYF; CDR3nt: TGTGCCAGCAAGACGGCCCAAGAGACCCAGTACTTC
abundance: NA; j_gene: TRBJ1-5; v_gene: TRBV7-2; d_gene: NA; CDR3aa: CASSLTRDNNQPQHF; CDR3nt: TGTGCCAGCAGCCTAACCCGGGACAACAATCAGCCCCAGCATTTT
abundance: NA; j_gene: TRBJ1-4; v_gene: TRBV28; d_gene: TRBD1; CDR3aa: CASSRPGTGASNEKLFF; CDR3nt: TGTGCCAGCAGCCGTCCCGGGACAGGGGCCTCTAATGAAAAACTGTTTTTT
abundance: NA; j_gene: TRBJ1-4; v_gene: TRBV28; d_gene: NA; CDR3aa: CASSLFQGGTNEKLFF; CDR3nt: TGTGCCAGCAGTTTATTCCAGGGAGGAACTAATGAAAAACTGTTTTTT
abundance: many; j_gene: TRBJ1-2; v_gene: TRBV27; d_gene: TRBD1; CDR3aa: CASRSGQGANYGYTF; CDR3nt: TGTGCCAGCAGAAGTGGACAGGGTGCTAACTATGGCTACACCTTC
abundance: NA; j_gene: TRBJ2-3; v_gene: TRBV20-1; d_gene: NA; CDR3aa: CSVEFLYSTDTQYF; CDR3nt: TGCAGTGTTGAGTTCCTCTACTCCACAGATACGCAGTATTTT
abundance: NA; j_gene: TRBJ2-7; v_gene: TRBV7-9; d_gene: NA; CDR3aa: CASSPGREYEQYF; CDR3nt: TGTGCCAGCAGCCCAGGACGAGAATACGAGCAGTACTTC
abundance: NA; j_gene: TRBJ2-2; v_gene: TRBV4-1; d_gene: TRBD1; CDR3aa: CASSLSLLGGGRTGELFF; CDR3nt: TGCGCCAGCAGCCTCTCCCTCCTAGGGGGCGGTAGGACCGGGGAGCTGTTTTTT